What follows are 17 T cell receptor beta chains derived from one specimen sequenced in a study of Graves' ophthalmopathy and Graves' hyperthyroidism. RNA transcripts were the source from which TCR beta CDR3 regions were amplified. Following a first-round RT-PCR that used HTBI primers, a second-round multiplex PCR was carried out. TCRdb redid the calling of the multiplex PCR reads with MiXCR, one entry per CDR3 protein. The sample yields 580,000 or so distinct CDR3 sequences, less than 45% seen once. Source material: peripheral blood or thyroid tissue (not recorded which). These receptors all stem from an adult man with Graves' hyperthyroidism.

This clonotype was seen only a few times. A much more abundant neighbour one base away suggests this may be a read error. The CDR3 sequence is CASRGGATTEASF. The CDR3 nucleotides read TGTGCCAGCAGGGGAGGGGCGACCACTGAAGCTTCCTTT. The genes are TRBV2 and TRBJ1-1, with D maybe TRBD1 (5 bases). This CDR3 comprises 13 residues. CDR1 is SNHLY and CDR2 is FYNNEI in the germline V gene.

This clonotype was seen a handful of times. The chain is built from TRBV5-1 and TRBJ1-4; D unresolved. The CDR3 contains 14 residues. CDR1 SGHRS and CDR2 YFSETQ come from the germline V gene. Trimming pared 2 bases from V and 4 bases from J, leaving 9 bases between. CDR3 sequence: CASSLPGVNEKLFF. The CDR3 region has the DNA TGCGCCAGCAGCTTACCGGGAGTTAATGAAAAACTGTTTTTT.

A remark on this clonotype: Compared with germline, one end of the junction differs, possibly owing to a read error. V and J are TRBV7-3 and TRBJ2-5; D ambiguous. This CDR3 comprises 12 residues. Germline assignment: CDR1 SGHTA and CDR2 FQGTGA. This chain's CDR3 is CASSKFQETQYF. The CDR3 DNA sequence: TGTGCTAGCAGCAAGTTCCAAGAGACCCAGTACTTC. The full variable domain, its missing parts supplied by reference TRBV7-3 and TRBJ2-5, is GAGVSQTPSNKVTEKGKYVELRCDPISGHTALYWYRQSLGQGPEFLIYFQGTGAADDSGLPNDRFFAVRPEGSVSTLKIQRTERGDSAVYLCASSKFQETQYFGPGTRLLVL.

As for this clonotype: This could be a read error, since a much larger clone is one nucleotide away. This chain joins TRBV11-2 and TRBJ2-2; D may be TRBD2 (6 bases). Germline lookup yields CDR1 SGHAT and CDR2 FQNNGV. The CDR3 has 15 amino acids. The CDR3 here is CASSLLGVDTGGLFF. As DNA, the CDR3 is TGTGCCAGCAGCTTATTGGGCGTGGACACCGGGGGGCTGTTTTTT.

This clonotype showed up just a few times. The chain recombines TRBV5-6 with TRBJ1-4; no firm D call. The V end lost 3 bases, the J end lost 7 bases, and 13 bases lay between the germline ends. The germline gives CDR1 SGHDT, CDR2 YYEEEE. The CDR3 is 14 amino acids. The CDR3 is CASSSSGLGEKLFF. DNA for the CDR3: TGTGCCAGCAGCTCTTCGGGGTTGGGTGAAAAACTGTTTTTT.

This clonotype was seen ten or more times. The rearrangement joins TRBV29-1 to TRBJ2-2; tentative D call: TRBD1 (5 bases). Trimming stripped 3 bases from V and 1 base from J, with 9 bases between. The CDR3 consists of 14 residues. Germline CDR1 and CDR2: SQVTM and ANQGSEA. The CDR3 coding sequence is TGCAGCGTTGATACCCAGGGGAACACCGGGGAGCTGTTTTTT. Translating gives CSVDTQGNTGELFF.

V is TRBV4-1 and J is TRBJ1-2; D is undetermined. Looked up from germline, CDR1 is MGHRA and CDR2 is YSYEKL. The CDR3 is made up of 16 amino acids. Trimming removed 4 bases at V and 7 bases at J, with 22 bases between. The CDR3 sequence is CASSLGGAQPRGGYTF. Written as DNA, the CDR3 is TGCGCCAGCAGCCTCGGCGGAGCACAACCGCGGGGTGGCTACACCTTC.

The J gene is TRBJ2-7, the V gene TRBV12-3 or TRBV12-4; 11 nucleotides agree with TRBD2. J was trimmed by 3 bases and V by 6 bases; bases with no gene match: 7. The CDR3 covers 15 residues. CDR3: CASRNLAGGLYEQYF. DNA of the CDR3: TGTGCCAGCAGAAATCTAGCGGGGGGCCTCTACGAGCAGTACTTC.

This clonotype was counted at least ten times. This chain connects TRBV11-2 to TRBJ2-7; D perhaps matches TRBD1 (5 bases). The CDR3 length is 14 residues. Trimming cost V 5 bases and J 0 bases, with 11 bases left between them. Germline CDR1 is SGHAT and CDR2 is FQNNGV. The CDR3 here is CASSPQTVSYEQYF. CDR3 in DNA: TGTGCCAGCAGCCCCCAGACAGTCTCCTACGAGCAGTACTTC.

The V gene is TRBV11-2, the J gene TRBJ2-7, with D unresolved. V lost 11 bases and J lost 2, with 19 bases in between. The CDR3 contains 14 residues. Germline V gives CDR1 SGHAT, CDR2 FQNNGV. CDR3 loop: CASLWAESAYEQYF. CDR3 in DNA: TGTGCCTCCCTCTGGGCGGAGAGCGCCTACGAGCAGTACTTC.

This clonotype appeared once. The chain links TRBV5-1 to TRBJ2-3; a weak D match, TRBD2 (6 bases). The CDR3 is made up of 14 amino acids. V was shortened by 5 bases and J by 5 bases, with 15 bases between the two germline ends. Per the germline V gene, CDR1 is SGHRS and CDR2 is YFSETQ. In DNA, the CDR3 is TGCGCCAGCAGGGCTCGCGGGGTTGGAGATACGCAGTATTTT. Translation gives CASRARGVGDTQYF.

This clonotype was seen many times. V gene TRBV7-9 combines with J gene TRBJ1-5; D gene ambiguous. Germline lookup yields CDR1 SEHNR and CDR2 FQNEAQ (reference sequence). V lost 1 base to trimming and J lost 3 bases, with 7 bases between them. CDR3 length: 14 residues. CDR3 residues: CASSLGSNNQPQHF. The CDR3 region has the DNA TGTGCCAGCAGCTTAGGGTCTAACAATCAGCCCCAGCATTTT.

V usage is TRBV5-5 and J usage is TRBJ2-6, with 9 positions matching TRBD1. Unmatched junction bases numbered 6, after V lost 4 bases and J lost 10 bases. This CDR3 has 14 amino acids. Germline lookup yields CDR1 SGHKS and CDR2 YYEKEE (reference sequence). The CDR3 DNA sequence: TGTGCCAGCAGCCGCGTGACAGGGGGTAACGTCCTGACTTTC. This codes for CASSRVTGGNVLTF.

To note about this clonotype: A single base separates this from a much larger clone, so it may be a read error. The CDR3 does not close with the conserved phenylalanine or tryptophan, likely indicating a read error. The rearrangement uses TRBV25-1 and TRBJ1-2; D call uncertain. V was cut by 5 bases and J by 4 bases, with 11 bases left in between. This CDR3 is built from 13 residues. Germline CDR1 MGHDK, CDR2 SYGVNS. CDR3 nucleotides: TGTGCCAGCAGTCCGGGGATGAGCTATGGCTACACCCTC. Protein product: CASSPGMSYGYTL.

As concerns this clonotype: At one end the junction does not follow the germline gene, possibly because of a read error. V is TRBV19 and J is TRBJ2-7, with 11 bases lining up with TRBD2. The CDR3 spans 14 residues. Germline-derived CDR1 and CDR2 are LNHDA and SQIVND (reference sequence). DNA of the CDR3: TGTGCCAGTAGTACAACTAGCGGGGGCTACGGGCAGTACTTC. The encoded protein is CASSTTSGGYGQYF.

In this sample, this clonotype turned up many times. The chain combines TRBV6-1 with TRBJ1-1; the match to TRBD1 covers 7 bases. The germline V gene encodes CDR1 MNHNS and CDR2 SASEGT. Losses at the gene ends were 2 bases for V and 5 bases for J; bases not matched to a gene: 5. The CDR3 runs 14 residues. The CDR3 loop is CASSEQGRGTEAFF. The CDR3 bases are TGTGCCAGCAGTGAACAGGGCAGGGGGACTGAAGCTTTCTTT.

In its sample, this clonotype was seen once. This may come from a read error, since a much larger clone is one base off. The rearrangement links TRBV5-1 to TRBJ1-1; the match to TRBD1 covers 7 bases. This CDR3 spans 14 amino acids. Germline-derived CDR1 and CDR2 are SGHRS and YFSETQ. CDR3 sequence: CAGSSPTGWTEAFF. CDR3 DNA: TGTGCCGGCAGCTCTCCGACAGGGTGGACTGAAGCTTTCTTT. Combining the CDR3 with reference TRBV5-1 and TRBJ1-1 gives the whole variable domain KAGVTQTPRYLIKTRGQQVTLSCSPISGHRSVSWYQQTPGQGLQFLFEYFSETQRNKGNFPGRFSGRQFSNSRSEMNVSTLELGDSALYLCAGSSPTGWTEAFFGQGTRLTVV.